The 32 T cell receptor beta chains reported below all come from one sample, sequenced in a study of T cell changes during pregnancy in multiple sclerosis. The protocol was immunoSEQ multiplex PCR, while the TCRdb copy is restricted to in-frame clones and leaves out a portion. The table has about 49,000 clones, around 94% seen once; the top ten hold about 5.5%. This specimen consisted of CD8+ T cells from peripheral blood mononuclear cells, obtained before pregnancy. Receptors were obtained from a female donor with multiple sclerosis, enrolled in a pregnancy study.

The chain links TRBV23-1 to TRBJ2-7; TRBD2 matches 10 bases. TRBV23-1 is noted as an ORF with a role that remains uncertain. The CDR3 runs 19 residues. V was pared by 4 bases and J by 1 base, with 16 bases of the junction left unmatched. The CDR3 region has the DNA TGCGCCAGCAGTCCCCTTGGGGGCCCAACTAGCGGGGCATCCTACGAGCAGTACTTC. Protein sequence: CASSPLGGPTSGASYEQYF.

CDR3 sequence: CAISGGGSIPLGSETQYF. DNA of the CDR3: TGTGCCATCAGTGGGGGCGGGAGCATACCCTTAGGCTCTGAGACCCAGTACTTC. The rearrangement uses TRBV10-3 and TRBJ2-5; the match to TRBD2 covers 7 bases. The V gene end was trimmed by 4 bases and the J gene end by 5 bases; junction bases not matched to a gene: 19. CDR3 length equals 18 residues. Germline V gene data show CDR1 as ENHRY and CDR2 as SYGVKD.

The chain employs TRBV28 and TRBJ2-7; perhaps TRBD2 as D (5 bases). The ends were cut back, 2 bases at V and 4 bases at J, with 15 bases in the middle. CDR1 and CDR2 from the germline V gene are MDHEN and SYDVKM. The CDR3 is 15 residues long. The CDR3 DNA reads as TGTGCCAGCAGTTTAGGGTGGGAGTCGGTGTACGAGCAGTACTTC. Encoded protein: CASSLGWESVYEQYF.

The CDR3 DNA sequence: TGTGCCAGCAGTTTACCGGGAGGGGGAGAGACCCAGTACTTC. Protein product: CASSLPGGGETQYF. The chain carries TRBV28 and TRBJ2-5, with 8 bases fitting TRBD2. The CDR3 has 14 residues. With 2 bases clipped from V and 4 bases from J, the junction kept 3 bases outside the gene matches. Germline values: CDR1 MDHEN, CDR2 SYDVKM.

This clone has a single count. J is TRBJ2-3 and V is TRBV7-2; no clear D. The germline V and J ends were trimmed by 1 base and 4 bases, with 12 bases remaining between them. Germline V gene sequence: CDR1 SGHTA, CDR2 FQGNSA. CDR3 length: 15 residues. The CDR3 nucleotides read TGTGCCAGCAGCTTAGAATCCCACCGCGCAGATACGCAGTATTTT. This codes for CASSLESHRADTQYF.

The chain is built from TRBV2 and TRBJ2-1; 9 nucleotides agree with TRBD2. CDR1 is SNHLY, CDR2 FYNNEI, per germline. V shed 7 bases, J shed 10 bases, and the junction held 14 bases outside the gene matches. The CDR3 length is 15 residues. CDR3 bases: TGTGCCAGCACCGGGGGGACTAGCCTTGCAGGGGAGCAGTTCTTC. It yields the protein CASTGGTSLAGEQFF.

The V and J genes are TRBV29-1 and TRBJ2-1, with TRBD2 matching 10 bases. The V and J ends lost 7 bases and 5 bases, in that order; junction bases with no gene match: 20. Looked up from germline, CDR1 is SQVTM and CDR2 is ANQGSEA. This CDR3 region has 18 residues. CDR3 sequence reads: CSARVFGLAVKKNNEQFF. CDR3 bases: TGCAGCGCACGTGTCTTTGGACTAGCGGTGAAAAAAAACAATGAGCAGTTCTTC.

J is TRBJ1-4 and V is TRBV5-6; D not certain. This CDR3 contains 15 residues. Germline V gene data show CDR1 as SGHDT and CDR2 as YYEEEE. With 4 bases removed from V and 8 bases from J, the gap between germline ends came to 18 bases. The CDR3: CASSLLEGGREKLFF. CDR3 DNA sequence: TGTGCCAGCAGCCTCCTCGAGGGTGGGAGGGAAAAACTGTTTTTT.

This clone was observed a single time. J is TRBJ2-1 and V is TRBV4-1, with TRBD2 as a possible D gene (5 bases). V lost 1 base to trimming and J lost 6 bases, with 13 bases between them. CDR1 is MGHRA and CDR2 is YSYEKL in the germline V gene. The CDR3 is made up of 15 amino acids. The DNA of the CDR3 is TGCGCCAGCAGCCAAGTTCGCAGCGAGGGCAATGAGCAGTTCTTC. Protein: CASSQVRSEGNEQFF.

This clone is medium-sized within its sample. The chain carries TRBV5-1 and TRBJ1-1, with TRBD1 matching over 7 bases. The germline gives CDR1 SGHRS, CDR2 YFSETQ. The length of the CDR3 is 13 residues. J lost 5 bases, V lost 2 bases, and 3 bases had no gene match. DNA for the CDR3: TGCGCCAGCAGCTTTGGCAGGGGGACTGAAGCTTTCTTT. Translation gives CASSFGRGTEAFF.

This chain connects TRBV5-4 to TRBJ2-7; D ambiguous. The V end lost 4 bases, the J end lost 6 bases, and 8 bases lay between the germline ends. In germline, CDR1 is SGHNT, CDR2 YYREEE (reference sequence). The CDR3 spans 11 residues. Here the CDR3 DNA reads TGTGCCAGCAGCGGTAGTGGCGAGCAGTACTTC. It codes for CASSGSGEQYF.

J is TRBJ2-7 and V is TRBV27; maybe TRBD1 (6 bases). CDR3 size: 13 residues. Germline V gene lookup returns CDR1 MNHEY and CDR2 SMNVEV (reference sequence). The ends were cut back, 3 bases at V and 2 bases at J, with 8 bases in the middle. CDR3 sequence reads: CASSLGTTYEQYF. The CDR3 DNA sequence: TGTGCCAGCAGTTTGGGGACAACCTACGAGCAGTACTTC.

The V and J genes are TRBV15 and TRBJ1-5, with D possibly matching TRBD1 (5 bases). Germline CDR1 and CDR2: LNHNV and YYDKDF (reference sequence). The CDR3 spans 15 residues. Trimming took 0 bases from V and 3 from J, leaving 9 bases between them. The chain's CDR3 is CATSRDRAPNQPQHF. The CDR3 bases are TGTGCCACCAGCAGAGACAGGGCCCCCAATCAGCCCCAGCATTTT.

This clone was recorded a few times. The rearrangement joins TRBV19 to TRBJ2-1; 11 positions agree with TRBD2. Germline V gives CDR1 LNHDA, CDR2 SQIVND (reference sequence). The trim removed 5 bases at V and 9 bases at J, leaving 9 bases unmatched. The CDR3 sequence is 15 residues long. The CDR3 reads CASSLAGGPLGEQFF. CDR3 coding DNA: TGTGCCAGTAGTTTAGCGGGAGGGCCGCTAGGTGAGCAGTTCTTC. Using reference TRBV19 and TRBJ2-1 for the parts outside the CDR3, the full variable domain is DGGITQSPKYLFRKEGQNVTLSCEQNLNHDAMYWYRQDPGQGLRLIYYSQIVNDFQKGDIAEGYSVSREKKESFPLTVTSAQKNPTAFYLCASSLAGGPLGEQFFGPGTRLTVL.

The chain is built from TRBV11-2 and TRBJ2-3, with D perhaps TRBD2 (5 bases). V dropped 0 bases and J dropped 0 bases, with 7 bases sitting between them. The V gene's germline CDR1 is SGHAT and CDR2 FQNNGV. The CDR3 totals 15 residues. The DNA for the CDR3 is TGTGCCAGCAGCTTAGAGAGGGAAAGCACAGATACGCAGTATTTT. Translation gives CASSLERESTDTQYF.

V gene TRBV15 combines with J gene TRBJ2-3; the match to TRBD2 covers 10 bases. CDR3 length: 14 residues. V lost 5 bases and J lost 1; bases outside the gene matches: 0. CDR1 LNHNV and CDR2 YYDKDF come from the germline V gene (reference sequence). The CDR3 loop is CATSGLAGTDTQYF. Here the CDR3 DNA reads TGTGCCACCAGCGGACTAGCGGGCACAGATACGCAGTATTTT.

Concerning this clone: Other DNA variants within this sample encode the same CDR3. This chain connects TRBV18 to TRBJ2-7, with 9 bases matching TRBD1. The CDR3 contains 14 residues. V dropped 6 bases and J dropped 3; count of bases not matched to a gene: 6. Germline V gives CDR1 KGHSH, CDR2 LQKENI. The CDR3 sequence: CASSPTGGLYEQYF. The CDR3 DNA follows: TGTGCCAGCTCCCCGACAGGGGGTCTCTACGAGCAGTACTTC.

Here the CDR3 reads CASSRDLEGTEAFF. The CDR3 bases are TGTGCCAGCAGCCGAGACCTGGAGGGGACTGAAGCTTTCTTT. The gene calls are TRBV4-2 and TRBJ1-1; maybe TRBD1 (5 bases). The CDR3 runs 14 residues. The germline gives CDR1 LGHNA, CDR2 YNFKEQ. Trimming cost V 4 bases and J 5 bases, with 14 bases left between them.

The CDR3 nucleotides read TGTGCCAGCAGCCCTACCGGGACTCAAGAGCAGTACTTC. Amino acid sequence: CASSPTGTQEQYF. This sequence joins TRBV7-9 and TRBJ2-7, with D tentatively TRBD2 (6 bases). The CDR3 loop spans 13 amino acids. V dropped 5 bases and J dropped 7 bases, with 15 bases sitting between them. Germline CDR1 reads SEHNR; CDR2 reads FQNEAQ (reference sequence).

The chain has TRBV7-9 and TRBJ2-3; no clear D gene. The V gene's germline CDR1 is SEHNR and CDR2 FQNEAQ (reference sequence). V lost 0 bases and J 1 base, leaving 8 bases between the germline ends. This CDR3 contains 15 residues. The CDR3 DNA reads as TGTGCCAGCAGCTTAGCGCAGGCAGGCACAGATACGCAGTATTTT. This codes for CASSLAQAGTDTQYF.

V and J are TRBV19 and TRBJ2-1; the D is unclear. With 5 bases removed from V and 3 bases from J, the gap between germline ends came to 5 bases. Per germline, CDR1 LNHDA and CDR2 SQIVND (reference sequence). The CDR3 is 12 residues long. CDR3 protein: CASSSGYNEQFF. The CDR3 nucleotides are TGTGCCAGTAGTTCCGGCTACAATGAGCAGTTCTTC.

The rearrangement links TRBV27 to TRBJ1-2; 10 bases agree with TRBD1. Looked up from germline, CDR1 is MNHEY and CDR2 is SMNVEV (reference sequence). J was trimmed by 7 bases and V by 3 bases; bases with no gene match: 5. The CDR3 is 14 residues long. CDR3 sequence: CASSLTGGSTGYTF. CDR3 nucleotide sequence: TGTGCCAGCAGTTTGACAGGGGGCTCCACTGGCTACACCTTC.

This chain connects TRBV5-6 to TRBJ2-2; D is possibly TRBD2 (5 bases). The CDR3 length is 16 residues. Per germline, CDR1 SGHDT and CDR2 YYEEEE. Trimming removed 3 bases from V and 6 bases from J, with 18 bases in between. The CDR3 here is CASSSMDEGLPGELFF. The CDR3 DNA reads TGTGCCAGCAGCTCGATGGACGAGGGCCTCCCCGGGGAGCTGTTTTTT.

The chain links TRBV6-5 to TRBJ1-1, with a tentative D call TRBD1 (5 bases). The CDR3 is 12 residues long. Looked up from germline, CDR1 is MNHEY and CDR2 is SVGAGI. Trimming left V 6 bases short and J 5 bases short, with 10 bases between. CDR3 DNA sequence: TGTGCCAGCAGCCTAGGGGAAACTGAAGCTTTCTTT. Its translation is CASSLGETEAFF.

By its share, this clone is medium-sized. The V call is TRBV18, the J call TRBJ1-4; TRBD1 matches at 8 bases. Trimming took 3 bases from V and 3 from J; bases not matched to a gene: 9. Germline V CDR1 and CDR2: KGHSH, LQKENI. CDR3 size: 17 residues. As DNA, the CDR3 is TGTGCCAGCTCACCTGGACTCAGGGGGCTTGCTAATGAAAAACTGTTTTTT. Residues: CASSPGLRGLANEKLFF.

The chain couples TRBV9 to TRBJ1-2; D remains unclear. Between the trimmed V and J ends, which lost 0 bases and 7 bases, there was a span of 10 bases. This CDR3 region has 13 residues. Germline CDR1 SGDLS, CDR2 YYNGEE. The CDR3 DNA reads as TGTGCCAGCAGCGTAGCCGGTGGAGGTGGCTACACCTTC. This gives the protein CASSVAGGGGYTF.

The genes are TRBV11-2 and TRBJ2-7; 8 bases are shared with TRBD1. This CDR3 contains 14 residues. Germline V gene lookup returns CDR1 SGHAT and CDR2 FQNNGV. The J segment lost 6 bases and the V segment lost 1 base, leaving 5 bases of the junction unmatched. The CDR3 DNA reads TGTGCCAGCAGCTTAGGTGCAGGGGGCGGCGAGCAGTACTTC. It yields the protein CASSLGAGGGEQYF. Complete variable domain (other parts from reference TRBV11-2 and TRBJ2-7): EAGVAQSPRYKIIEKRQSVAFWCNPISGHATLYWYQQILGQGPKLLIQFQNNGVVDDSQLPKDRFSAERLKGVDSTLKIQPAKLEDSAVYLCASSLGAGGGEQYFGPGTRLTVT.

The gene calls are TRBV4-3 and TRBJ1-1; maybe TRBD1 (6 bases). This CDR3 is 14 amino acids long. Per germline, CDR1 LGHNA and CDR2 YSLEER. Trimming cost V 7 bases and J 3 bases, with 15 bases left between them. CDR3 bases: TGCGCCAGCACCCGCGACAGGATGGACACTGAAGCTTTCTTT. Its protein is CASTRDRMDTEAFF.

The CDR3 region is CASRAGQGTYEQYF. DNA for the CDR3: TGTGCCAGTAGAGCGGGACAGGGAACCTACGAGCAGTACTTC. The rearrangement uses TRBV19 and TRBJ2-7, with 9 nucleotides matching TRBD1. CDR1 and CDR2 from the germline V gene are LNHDA and SQIVND (reference sequence). The ends lost 6 bases at V and 2 bases at J; junction bases unmatched: 5. The CDR3 covers 14 residues.

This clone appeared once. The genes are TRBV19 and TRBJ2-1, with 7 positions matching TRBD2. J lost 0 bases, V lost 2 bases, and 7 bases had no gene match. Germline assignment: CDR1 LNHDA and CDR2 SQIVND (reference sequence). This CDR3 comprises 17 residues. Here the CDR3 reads CASSIPASGVSYNEQFF. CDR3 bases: TGTGCCAGTAGTATACCCGCTAGCGGAGTCTCCTACAATGAGCAGTTCTTC.

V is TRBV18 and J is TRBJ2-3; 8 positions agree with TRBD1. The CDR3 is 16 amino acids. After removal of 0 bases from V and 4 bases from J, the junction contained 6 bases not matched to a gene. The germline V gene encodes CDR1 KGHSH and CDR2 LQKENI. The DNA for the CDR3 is TGTGCCAGCTCACCACCGGTGACAGGGGCATCAGATACGCAGTATTTT. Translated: CASSPPVTGASDTQYF.

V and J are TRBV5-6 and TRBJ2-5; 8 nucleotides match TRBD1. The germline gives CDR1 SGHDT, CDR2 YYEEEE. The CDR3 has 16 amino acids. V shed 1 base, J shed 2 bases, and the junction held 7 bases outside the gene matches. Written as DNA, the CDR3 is TGTGCCAGCAGCTTGTACAGGGACAGGCTACAAGAGACCCAGTACTTC. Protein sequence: CASSLYRDRLQETQYF.